This T cell receptor (beta chain) was retrieved from a study of early stage breast cancer tumors. Study at large: The ER+/PR+/HER2- tumors included roughly 8 ductal and four lobular carcinomas. Around 10-fold was the mean read coverage per sample. Study conclusions and caveats: Commonly generated sequences made up most enriched TCRB sequences shared between patients.

Blood replicates held 0.5 ug DNA, tumor or normal breast around 1.5 ug, two each. Profiled with immunoSEQ multiplex PCR; TCRdb holds only in-frame clones, not every one. The sample lists approximately 20,000 clones; about 80% were seen once. The CDR3 extends over 15 amino acids. The V gene's germline CDR1 is SGHAT and CDR2 FQNNGV. The V and J ends lost 1 base and 7 bases respectively, with 13 bases between them. This clone was seen a handful of times. The target antigen is unknown. The clonotype originates from a person between 60 and 70 years old with breast cancer. The material sequenced was blood. The chain couples TRBV11-2 to TRBJ2-2, with TRBD2 as a possible D gene (6 bases). CDR3 protein: CASSLVPGSGGELFF. CDR3 bases: TGTGCCAGCAGCTTAGTACCCGGGAGTGGCGGGGAGCTGTTTTTT.